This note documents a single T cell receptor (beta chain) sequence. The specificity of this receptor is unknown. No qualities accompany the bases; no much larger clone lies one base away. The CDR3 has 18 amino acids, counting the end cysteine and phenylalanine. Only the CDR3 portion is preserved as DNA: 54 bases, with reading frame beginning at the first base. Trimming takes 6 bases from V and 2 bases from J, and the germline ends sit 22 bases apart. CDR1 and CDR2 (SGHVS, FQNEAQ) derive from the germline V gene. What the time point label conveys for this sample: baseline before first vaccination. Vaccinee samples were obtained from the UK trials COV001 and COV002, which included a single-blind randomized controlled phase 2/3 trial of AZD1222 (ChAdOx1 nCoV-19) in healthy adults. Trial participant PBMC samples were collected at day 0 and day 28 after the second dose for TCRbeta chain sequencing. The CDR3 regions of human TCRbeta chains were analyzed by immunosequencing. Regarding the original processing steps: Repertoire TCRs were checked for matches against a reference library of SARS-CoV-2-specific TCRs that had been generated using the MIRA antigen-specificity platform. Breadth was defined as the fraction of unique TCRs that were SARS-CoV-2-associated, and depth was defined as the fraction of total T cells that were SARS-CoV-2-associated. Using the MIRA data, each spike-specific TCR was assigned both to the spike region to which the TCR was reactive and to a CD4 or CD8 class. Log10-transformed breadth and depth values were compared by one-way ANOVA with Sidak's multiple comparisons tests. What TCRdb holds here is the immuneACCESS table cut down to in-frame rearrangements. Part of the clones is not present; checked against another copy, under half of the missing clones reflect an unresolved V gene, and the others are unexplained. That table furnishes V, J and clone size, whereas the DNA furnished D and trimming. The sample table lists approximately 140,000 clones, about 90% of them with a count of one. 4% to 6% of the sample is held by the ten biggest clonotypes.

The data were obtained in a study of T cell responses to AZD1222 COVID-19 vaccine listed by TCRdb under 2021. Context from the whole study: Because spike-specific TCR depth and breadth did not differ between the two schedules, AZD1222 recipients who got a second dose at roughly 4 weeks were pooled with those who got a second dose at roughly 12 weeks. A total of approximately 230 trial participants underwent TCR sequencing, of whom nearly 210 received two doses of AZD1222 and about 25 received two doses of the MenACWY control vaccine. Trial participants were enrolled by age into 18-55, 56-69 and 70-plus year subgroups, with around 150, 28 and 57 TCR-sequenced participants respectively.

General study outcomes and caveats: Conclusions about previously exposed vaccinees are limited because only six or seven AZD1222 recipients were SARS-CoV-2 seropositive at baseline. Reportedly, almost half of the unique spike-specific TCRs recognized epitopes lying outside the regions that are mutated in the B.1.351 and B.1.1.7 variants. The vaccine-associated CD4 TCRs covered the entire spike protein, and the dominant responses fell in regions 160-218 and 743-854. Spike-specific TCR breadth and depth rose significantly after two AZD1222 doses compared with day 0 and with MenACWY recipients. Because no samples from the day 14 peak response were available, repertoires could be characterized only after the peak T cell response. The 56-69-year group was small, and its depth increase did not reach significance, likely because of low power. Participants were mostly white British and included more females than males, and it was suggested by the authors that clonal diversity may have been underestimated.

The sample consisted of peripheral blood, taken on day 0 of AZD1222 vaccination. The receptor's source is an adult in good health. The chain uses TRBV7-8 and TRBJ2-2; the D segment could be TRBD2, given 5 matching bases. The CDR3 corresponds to CASSHRTPWRSNTGELFF. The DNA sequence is TGTGCCAGCAGTCATAGGACTCCTTGGAGAAGCAACACCGGGGAGCTGTTTTTT.